This T cell receptor beta chain appears in the sequencing data of a study of blood T cell repertoires in COVID-19. The assay was immunoSEQ multiplex PCR, and TCRdb's table has in-frame clones only and misses some. This table holds about 100,000 clones, approximately 86% found once. The sequencing sample was made of PBMCs or T cells enriched from blood (not recorded which). This TCR was recovered from a woman in her 50s who had recovered from COVID-19.

CDR3 sequence: CASSLWGTELNEKLFF. In DNA form, the CDR3 reads TGTGCCAGCAGTTTATGGGGGACAGAACTTAATGAAAAACTGTTTTTT. The V and J genes are TRBV28 and TRBJ1-4, with 7 bases aligning to TRBD1. This CDR3 is 16 amino acids long. Germline assignment: CDR1 MDHEN and CDR2 SYDVKM. The ends lost 0 bases at V and 4 bases at J; junction bases unmatched: 5.